A single T cell receptor (beta chain) is shown here with its context. Looked up from germline, CDR1 is MNHEY and CDR2 is SMNVEV (reference sequence). Trimming removed 4 bases from V and 1 base from J, with 7 bases in between. The CDR3 has 13 amino acids. These data are taken from a study of blood T cell repertoires in COVID-19. Study summary: The samples span acute and convalescent COVID-19 from the United States, Italy and Spain. PBMCs, B-cell-depleted T cells, or T cells were the source of the cDNA or gDNA that made up the material.

Clones were sequenced by immunoSEQ multiplex PCR, and TCRdb holds only the in-frame ones, with some missing. The sample includes 35,000 to 45,000 clones, around nine tenths of them seen just once. The chain recombines TRBV27 with TRBJ1-2, with D possibly TRBD1 on 6 matching bases. The clonotype was recovered from a human donor in a cohort sampled during active COVID-19. Sequenced sample: peripheral blood. In DNA, the CDR3 is TGTGCCAGCAGTTGGACAGTTAACTATGGCTACACCTTC. Translation: CASSWTVNYGYTF.